The 17 T cell receptor beta chains in this list originate from one sample, sequenced in a study of CD8+CD57+ T cells in acquired aplastic anemia. Genomic DNA templated the TCR beta VDJ and CDR3 profiling. TCRdb called the reads again in MiXCR, with one record for every CDR3 protein. This table has tens of thousands of distinct CDR3 sequences, around 80% appearing once. Specimen: sorted CD4+, CD8+, or CD8+CD57+ T cells (not recorded which) from PBMCs. Receptor source: a human donor in good health, serving as a control.

This clonotype is a singleton in its sample. The rearrangement links TRBV24-1 to TRBJ2-1; D gene uncertain. There are 15 residues in the CDR3. The germline V gene has CDR1 KGHDR and CDR2 SFDVKD. With 3 bases removed from V and 8 bases from J, the gap between germline ends came to 16 bases. CDR3 nucleotides: TGTGCCACCAGTGATCGGTCAGAGCGTTCGTATGAGCAGTTCTTC. Protein: CATSDRSERSYEQFF.

Concerning this clonotype: The conserved phenylalanine or tryptophan is not found at the CDR3 terminus, so this likely reflects a read error. V and J are TRBV5-6 and TRBJ2-5; TRBD1 aligns across 9 bases. With V trimmed by 1 base and J by 1 base, 11 bases remained unmatched. CDR3 length: 18 amino acids. Germline V lookup: CDR1 SGHDT, CDR2 YYEEEE. Here the CDR3 reads CASSLWGGGQGPQETQYL. The CDR3 DNA follows: TGTGCCAGCAGCTTGTGGGGCGGAGGACAGGGGCCCCAAGAGACCCAGTACCTC.

The gene calls are TRBV7-9 and TRBJ2-5; TRBD1 might be the D (5 bases). Germline V gives CDR1 SEHNR, CDR2 FQNEAQ (reference sequence). The CDR3 covers 14 residues. With 0 bases removed from V and 3 bases from J, the gap between germline ends came to 8 bases. Here the CDR3 reads CASSLAPTEETQYF. In nucleotides, the CDR3 is TGTGCCAGCAGCTTAGCCCCGACAGAAGAGACCCAGTACTTC.

The sample holds a few counts of this clonotype. Written as DNA, the CDR3 is TGTGCCATCAGTGAGTTAAGCGGGGGATACGAGCAGTACTTC. Translation gives CAISELSGGYEQYF. J is TRBJ2-7 and V is TRBV10-3, with 8 bases aligning to TRBD2. CDR1 is ENHRY and CDR2 is SYGVKD in the germline V gene. This CDR3 comprises 14 residues. The trim removed 1 base at V and 4 bases at J, leaving 3 bases unmatched.

This clonotype was seen a single time. The chain combines TRBV2 with TRBJ2-3, with 7 bases identical to TRBD1. Germline trimming cut 7 bases from V and 2 bases from J; bases unmatched to any gene: 9. CDR3 length: 15 residues. CDR1 is SNHLY, CDR2 FYNNEI, per germline. In DNA, the CDR3 is TGTGCCAGCAACAACTACAGGGGAACCACAGATACGCAGTATTTT. Its protein is CASNNYRGTTDTQYF.

This clonotype came up once. This chain connects TRBV29-1 to TRBJ2-7; D is unclear. This CDR3 has 13 residues. Trimming removed 3 bases at V and 0 bases at J, with 9 bases between. Germline CDR1 reads SQVTM; CDR2 reads ANQGSEA. CDR3: CSVEVGNSYEQYF. CDR3 DNA sequence: TGCAGCGTTGAGGTGGGCAACTCCTACGAGCAGTACTTC.

This clonotype was counted a few times. The chain recombines TRBV2 with TRBJ1-5; no clear D gene. CDR1 is SNHLY, CDR2 FYNNEI, per germline. This CDR3 has 13 amino acids. V lost 3 bases and J 0 bases, leaving 3 bases between the germline ends. DNA for the CDR3: TGTGCCAGCAGTGATAGTAGCAATCAGCCCCAGCATTTT. Translation gives CASSDSSNQPQHF.

J is TRBJ2-7 and V is TRBV5-1, with a weak D call TRBD2 (6 bases). The CDR3 is made up of 15 amino acids. Trimming took off 0 bases at V and 5 bases at J, with 15 bases between the two ends. Germline CDR1 SGHRS, CDR2 YFSETQ. The CDR3 DNA reads TGCGCCAGCAGCTTGGGGGGGGTCCCAACTCACGAGCAGTACGTC. Its protein product is CASSLGGVPTHEQYV.

This clonotype has only a few counts. In DNA form, the CDR3 reads TGTGCCAGCAGAGGTGACAGGGAAGCGGTAGAAGAGACCCAGTACTTC. Translated: CASRGDREAVEETQYF. The rearrangement uses TRBV2 and TRBJ2-5; the match to TRBD1 covers 7 bases. CDR3 size: 16 residues. Germline V gene lookup returns CDR1 SNHLY and CDR2 FYNNEI. Trimming took 6 bases from V and 3 from J; bases not matched to a gene: 13.

V and J are TRBV7-8 and TRBJ1-2; D remains ambiguous. Germline-derived CDR1 and CDR2 are SGHVS and FQNEAQ. The CDR3 has 14 residues. Trimming shortened V by 7 bases and J by 5 bases, and 17 bases separated the two germline ends. The CDR3 spells CASTPTKSFYGYTF. Here the CDR3 DNA reads TGTGCCAGCACCCCTACGAAGTCTTTTTATGGCTACACCTTC.

This chain uses TRBV10-3 with TRBJ2-7, with 8 bases lining up with TRBD2. J lost 2 bases, V lost 2 bases, and 8 bases had no gene match. The CDR3 extends over 16 amino acids. Germline-derived CDR1 and CDR2 are ENHRY and SYGVKD. The CDR3 is CAISEPTRGGTYEQYF. The CDR3 coding sequence is TGTGCCATCAGTGAGCCAACCCGGGGGGGCACCTACGAGCAGTACTTC.

As for this clonotype: At one end the junction does not follow the germline gene, possibly because of a read error. The rearrangement links TRBV2 to TRBJ2-7; D might be TRBD2 (5 bases). The CDR3 runs 12 residues. Germline V gene data show CDR1 as SNHLY and CDR2 as FYNNEI. The CDR3 sequence is CAGRAGSYEQCF. As DNA, the CDR3 is TGTGCTGGGCGGGCCGGTTCCTACGAGCAGTGCTTC.

In this sample, this clonotype turned up a few times. This sequence joins TRBV10-3 and TRBJ2-5, with 8 bases fitting TRBD2. The CDR3 contains 14 residues. J lost 9 bases, V lost 0 bases, and 6 bases had no gene match. Germline V gives CDR1 ENHRY, CDR2 SYGVKD. The CDR3 here is CAISESSGGRAQYF. The CDR3 DNA follows: TGTGCCATCAGTGAGTCCTCGGGGGGGCGGGCCCAGTACTTC.

This clonotype showed up just once. The chain has TRBV25-1 and TRBJ1-2; D might be TRBD1 (6 bases). The CDR3 extends over 13 amino acids. V dropped 5 bases and J dropped 4 bases, with 11 bases sitting between them. Looked up from germline, CDR1 is MGHDK and CDR2 is SYGVNS. DNA for the CDR3: TGTGCCAGCAGTCCCGGACAGCCCTATGGCTACACCTTC. Encoded protein: CASSPGQPYGYTF.

The rearrangement links TRBV7-2 to TRBJ2-7, with no clear D. V lost 2 bases and J 7 bases, leaving 6 bases between the germline ends. This CDR3 region has 11 residues. Germline CDR1 reads SGHTA; CDR2 reads FQGNSA. The CDR3 DNA reads as TGTGCCAGCAGCTTAAGTGAAGAGCAGTACTTC. As protein: CASSLSEEQYF.

A few counts support this clonotype. The rearrangement uses TRBV24-1 and TRBJ1-6; no definite D call. The CDR3 is 17 residues long. Trimming removed 4 bases at V and 6 bases at J, with 18 bases between. Looked up from germline, CDR1 is KGHDR and CDR2 is SFDVKD. CDR3 bases: TGTGCCACCAGTGACCACGACATGGGCCTCATTAATTCACCCCTCCACTTT. Encoded protein: CATSDHDMGLINSPLHF.

V usage is TRBV2 and J usage is TRBJ2-1; 11 bases map to TRBD2. The V and J ends lost 5 bases and 10 bases, in that order; junction bases with no gene match: 16. CDR1 and CDR2 from the germline V gene are SNHLY and FYNNEI. The CDR3 contains 17 residues. The CDR3 region is CASSPRAGLADQGEQFF. As DNA, the CDR3 is TGTGCCAGCAGTCCCAGGGCGGGACTAGCGGACCAGGGGGAGCAGTTCTTC. Using reference TRBV2 and TRBJ2-1 for the parts outside the CDR3, the full variable domain is EPEVTQTPSHQVTQMGQEVILRCVPISNHLYFYWYRQILGQKVEFLVSFYNNEISEKSEIFDDQFSVERPDGSNFTLKIRSTKLEDSAMYFCASSPRAGLADQGEQFFGPGTRLTVL.